These T cell receptor beta chains were read from a single sample in a study of CD4+ T cells in melanoma. Libraries were prepared by immunoSEQ multiplex PCR; TCRdb keeps only in-frame clonotypes and omits some of them. Of 50,000 to 60,000 clones detected, roughly 69% appear once; the ten largest clones hold approximately 5%. Sequenced: tumor tissue. All receptors come from a human donor with melanoma. Each CDR3 is given with its conserved first and last residue.

CDR3 protein: CASSSGPGEKLFF; J gene: TRBJ1-4; V gene: TRBV7-3
CDR3 protein: CASSSTSNEQFF; J gene: TRBJ2-1; V gene: TRBV28
CDR3 protein: CASSIVTAGGYEQYF; J gene: TRBJ2-7; V gene: TRBV19
CDR3 protein: CASSMDGHNQPQHF; J gene: TRBJ1-5; V gene: TRBV19
CDR3 protein: CASSFGRLNTEAFF; J gene: TRBJ1-1; V gene: TRBV28
CDR3 protein: CASSLSYEQYF; J gene: TRBJ2-7; V gene: TRBV9
CDR3 protein: CASRWDRDSYEQYF; J gene: TRBJ2-7; V gene: TRBV27
CDR3 protein: CAWSLWGRNTEAFF; J gene: TRBJ1-1; V gene: TRBV30
CDR3 protein: CASRPEAMSRTEAFF; J gene: TRBJ1-1; V gene: TRBV5-1
CDR3 protein: CASSSTVNTEAFF; J gene: TRBJ1-1; V gene: TRBV5-1
CDR3 protein: CAWSVQDRDYEQYF; J gene: TRBJ2-7; V gene: TRBV30
CDR3 protein: CASSLRGAPGTGELFF; J gene: TRBJ2-2; V gene: TRBV5-1
CDR3 protein: CASRIGFTDTQYF; J gene: TRBJ2-3; V gene: TRBV13
CDR3 protein: CSVEDPLYEQYF; J gene: TRBJ2-7; V gene: TRBV29-1
CDR3 protein: CASSYLWGMHQSTDTQYF; J gene: TRBJ2-3; V gene: TRBV4-3
CDR3 protein: CASSVTSWDGTQYF; J gene: TRBJ2-3; V gene: TRBV4-2
CDR3 protein: CASNLTGQGWGSNQPQHF; J gene: TRBJ1-5; V gene: TRBV7-6
CDR3 protein: CASSQEAGAQTQYF; J gene: TRBJ2-5; V gene: TRBV4-3
CDR3 protein: CASSPLAFFGYTF; J gene: TRBJ1-2; V gene: TRBV7-9
CDR3 protein: CASSGVGGEDTQYF; J gene: TRBJ2-3; V gene: TRBV5-1
CDR3 protein: CASSQSGQGLETQYF; J gene: TRBJ2-5; V gene: TRBV23-1
CDR3 protein: CASSLGGSDYEQYF; J gene: TRBJ2-7; V gene: TRBV7-6
CDR3 protein: CASSLNRNTGELFF; J gene: TRBJ2-2; V gene: TRBV6-5
CDR3 protein: CASSMGQNNEQFF; J gene: TRBJ2-1; V gene: TRBV27
CDR3 protein: CASRPGQNSNQPQHF; J gene: TRBJ1-5; V gene: TRBV6-5
CDR3 protein: CAISEIPGVEFPYF; J gene: TRBJ2-7; V gene: TRBV10-3
CDR3 protein: CASSLENAAYEQYF; J gene: TRBJ2-7; V gene: TRBV7-9
CDR3 protein: CASSQDSYGQGTVPYEQYF; J gene: TRBJ2-7; V gene: TRBV4-2
CDR3 protein: CASSRDSFSYEQYF; J gene: TRBJ2-7; V gene: TRBV6-5
CDR3 protein: CASSYADSSHTEAFF; J gene: TRBJ1-1; V gene: TRBV6-5
CDR3 protein: CASSLEWGELFF; J gene: TRBJ2-2; V gene: TRBV7-2
CDR3 protein: CASSYRGAAGANVLTF; J gene: TRBJ2-6; V gene: TRBV6-5
CDR3 protein: CASSVQGSAKNIQYF; J gene: TRBJ2-4; V gene: TRBV6-5
CDR3 protein: CASSPQGGGSPLHF; J gene: TRBJ1-6; V gene: TRBV7-6
CDR3 protein: CATSTRTESNQPQHF; J gene: TRBJ1-5; V gene: TRBV15
CDR3 protein: CAISPGIDEQYF; J gene: TRBJ2-7; V gene: TRBV10-3
CDR3 protein: CASSLAGGLGEAFF; J gene: TRBJ1-1; V gene: TRBV7-2